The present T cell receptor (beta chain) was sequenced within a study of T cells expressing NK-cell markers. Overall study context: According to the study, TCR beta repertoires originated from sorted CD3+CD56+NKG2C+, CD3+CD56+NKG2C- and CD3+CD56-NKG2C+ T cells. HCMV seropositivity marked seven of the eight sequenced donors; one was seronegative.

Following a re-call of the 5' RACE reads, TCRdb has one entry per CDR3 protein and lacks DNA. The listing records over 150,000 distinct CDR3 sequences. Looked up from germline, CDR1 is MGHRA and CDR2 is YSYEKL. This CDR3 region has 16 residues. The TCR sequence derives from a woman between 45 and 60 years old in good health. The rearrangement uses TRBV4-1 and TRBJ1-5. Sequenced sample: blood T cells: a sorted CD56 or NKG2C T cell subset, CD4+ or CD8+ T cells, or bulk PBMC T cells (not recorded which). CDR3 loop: CASSPQGITSNQPQHF.